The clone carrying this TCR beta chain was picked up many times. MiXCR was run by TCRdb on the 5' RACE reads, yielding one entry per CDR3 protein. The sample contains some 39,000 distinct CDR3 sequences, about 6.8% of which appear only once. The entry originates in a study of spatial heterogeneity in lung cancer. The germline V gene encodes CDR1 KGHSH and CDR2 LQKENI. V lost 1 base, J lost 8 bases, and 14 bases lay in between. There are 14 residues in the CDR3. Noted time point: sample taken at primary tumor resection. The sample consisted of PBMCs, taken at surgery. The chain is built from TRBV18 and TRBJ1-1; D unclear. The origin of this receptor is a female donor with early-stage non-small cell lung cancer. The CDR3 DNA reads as TGTGCCAGCTCACCACTCCAGGAACGGGGAGAAGCTTTCTTT. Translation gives CASSPLQERGEAFF.